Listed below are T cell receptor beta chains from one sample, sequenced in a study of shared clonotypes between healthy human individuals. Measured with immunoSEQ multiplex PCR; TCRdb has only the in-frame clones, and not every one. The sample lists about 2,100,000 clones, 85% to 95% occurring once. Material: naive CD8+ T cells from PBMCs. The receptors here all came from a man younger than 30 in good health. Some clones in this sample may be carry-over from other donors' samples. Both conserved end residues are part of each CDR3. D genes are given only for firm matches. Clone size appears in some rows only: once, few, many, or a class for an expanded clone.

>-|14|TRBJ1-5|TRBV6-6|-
TGTGCCAGCAGTTACGGCCAGGGGTTTTGGTCCCAGCATTTT
CASSYGQGFWSQHF
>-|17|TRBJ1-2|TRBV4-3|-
TGCGCCAGCAGCCAAGATCAGGGTAGGAGGGCCAACTATGGCTACACCTTC
CASSQDQGRRANYGYTF
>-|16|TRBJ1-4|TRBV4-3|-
TGCGCCAGCAGCCAAGCTACGAGGGGGAGAAATGAAAAACTGTTTTTT
CASSQATRGRNEKLFF
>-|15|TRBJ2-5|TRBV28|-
TGTGCCAGCAGTTTTACACAGGTAGCGGTGGAGACCCAGTACTTC
CASSFTQVAVETQYF
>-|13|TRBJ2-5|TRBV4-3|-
TGCGCCAGCAGCCATGGGGGGCGAGAGACCCAGTACTTC
CASSHGGRETQYF
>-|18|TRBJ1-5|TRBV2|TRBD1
TGTGCCAGCAGTGACGGGGCCAGGGGGGTCTCTAGCAATCAGCCCCAGCATTTT
CASSDGARGVSSNQPQHF
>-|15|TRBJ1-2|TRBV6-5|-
TGTGCCAGCAGTTACACCTCCGAGACAGACTATGGCTACACCTTC
CASSYTSETDYGYTF
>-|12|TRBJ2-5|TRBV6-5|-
TGTGCCAGCAGCGCCCTAGACAGCGGCCAGTACTTC
CASSALDSGQYF
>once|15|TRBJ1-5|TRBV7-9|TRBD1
TGTGCCAGCAGCTTCGGGACAGGGGAGGATCAGCCCCAGCATTTT
CASSFGTGEDQPQHF
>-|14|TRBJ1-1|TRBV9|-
TGTGCCAGCAGCCCAGGTTTGATGAACACTGAAGCTTTCTTT
CASSPGLMNTEAFF
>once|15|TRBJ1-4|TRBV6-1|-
TGTGCCAGCACATCACCGGGACAAATTGATGAAAAACTGTTTTTT
CASTSPGQIDEKLFF
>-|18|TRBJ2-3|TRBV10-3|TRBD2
TGTGCCATCAGTGAAGAGGGACTAGCGGGCTCTAGCACAGATACGCAGTATTTT
CAISEEGLAGSSTDTQYF
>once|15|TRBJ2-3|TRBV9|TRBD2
TGTGCCAGCAGCGTAGGGAGGACTAGCATTGATACGCAGTATTTT
CASSVGRTSIDTQYF
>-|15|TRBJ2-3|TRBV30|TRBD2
TGTGCCTGCACTAAGCGGCGGGAGGCTCGAGATACGCAGTATTTT
CACTKRREARDTQYF
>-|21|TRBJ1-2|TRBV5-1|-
TGCGCCAGCAGCCGGCCTTCCGTGCCTCCCTCAGGGACCCATACTAACTATGGCTACACCTTC
CASSRPSVPPSGTHTNYGYTF
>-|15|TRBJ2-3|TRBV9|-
TGTGCCAGCAGCGTAGAGGGTTCCGTCGCAGATACGCAGTATTTT
CASSVEGSVADTQYF
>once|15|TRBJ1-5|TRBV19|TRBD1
TGTGCCAGTAGGGTAACTGGGACAGAGAATCAGCCCCAGCATTTT
CASRVTGTENQPQHF
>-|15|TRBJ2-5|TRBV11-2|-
TGTGCCAGCAGCAACCGACAGGAGAACCAAGAGACCCAGTACTTC
CASSNRQENQETQYF